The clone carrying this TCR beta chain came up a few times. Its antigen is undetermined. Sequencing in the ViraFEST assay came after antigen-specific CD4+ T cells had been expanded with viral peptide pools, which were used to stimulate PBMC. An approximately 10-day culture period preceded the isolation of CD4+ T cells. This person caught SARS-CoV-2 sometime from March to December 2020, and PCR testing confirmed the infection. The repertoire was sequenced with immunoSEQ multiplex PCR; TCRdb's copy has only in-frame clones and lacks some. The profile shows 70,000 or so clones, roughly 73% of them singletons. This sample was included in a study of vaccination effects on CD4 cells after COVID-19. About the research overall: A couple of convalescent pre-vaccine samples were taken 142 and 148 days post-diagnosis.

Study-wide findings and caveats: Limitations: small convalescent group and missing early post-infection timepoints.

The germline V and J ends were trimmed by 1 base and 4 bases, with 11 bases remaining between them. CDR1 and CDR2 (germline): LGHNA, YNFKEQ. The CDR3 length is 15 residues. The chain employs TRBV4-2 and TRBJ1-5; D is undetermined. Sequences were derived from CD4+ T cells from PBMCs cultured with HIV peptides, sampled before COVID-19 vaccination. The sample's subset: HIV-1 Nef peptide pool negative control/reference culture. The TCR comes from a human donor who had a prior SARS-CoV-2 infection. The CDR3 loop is CASSQAGSVNQPQHF. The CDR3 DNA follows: TGTGCCAGCAGCCAAGCGGGTAGCGTTAATCAGCCCCAGCATTTT.